Below are 9 T cell receptor beta chains sequenced from a single sample in a study of shared clonotypes between healthy human individuals. Produced via immunoSEQ multiplex PCR; TCRdb's table is partial and in-frame only. The sample includes about 1 million clones, roughly 70% seen only once; the top ten take about 1.5%. The sequenced sample consisted of memory CD4+ T cells sorted from blood. The subset is: CD45RA-negative fraction. The receptors here all came from a young man in good health.

The rearrangement links TRBV21-1 to TRBJ2-3; the table's D call TRBD1 went unverified against the DNA. TRBV21-1 is deemed a pseudogene. The CDR3 contains 15 residues. In DNA form, the CDR3 reads TGTGCCAGCAGCTGCCGGACAGGGCGTACAGATACGCAGTATTTT. Amino acids: CASSCRTGRTDTQYF.

The V gene is TRBV25-1, the J gene TRBJ1-2; D is unclear. The CDR3 has 14 residues. Between the trimmed V and J ends, which lost 5 bases and 4 bases, there was a span of 14 bases. Germline values: CDR1 MGHDK, CDR2 SYGVNS. Here the CDR3 reads CASSKLGKTYGYTF. The CDR3 DNA reads as TGTGCCAGCAGTAAACTGGGAAAGACCTATGGCTACACCTTC.

As for this clone: Other DNA sequences in the sample encode the same CDR3. V gene TRBV5-6 combines with J gene TRBJ1-5; D remains ambiguous. Germline V gene sequence: CDR1 SGHDT, CDR2 YYEEEE. Trimming took 4 bases from V and 3 from J, leaving 8 bases between them. The CDR3 loop spans 13 amino acids. CDR3 sequence: CASSQGPNQPQHF. The DNA of the CDR3 is TGTGCCAGCAGCCAAGGGCCCAATCAGCCCCAGCATTTT.

A note on this clone: A far larger clone is a single base away, which makes a read error likely. Other DNA sequences from this sample encode an identical CDR3 as well. The V and J genes are TRBV7-9 and TRBJ2-7; no clear D gene. V gave up 1 base and J gave up 4 bases, with 8 bases separating them. CDR1 is SEHNR, CDR2 FQNEAQ, per germline (reference sequence). The CDR3 is 13 residues long. Here the CDR3 DNA reads TGTGCCAGCAGCTTAGTTTGGAGTTACGAGCAGTACTTC. Protein product: CASSLVWSYEQYF.

This clone was seen just once. The chain is built from TRBV28 and TRBJ1-1; D remains unclear. CDR1 and CDR2 from the germline V gene are MDHEN and SYDVKM. The CDR3 runs to 12 residues. Trimming stripped 8 bases from V and 7 bases from J, with 14 bases between. CDR3 region: CASVIRLGEAFF. The CDR3 DNA follows: TGTGCCAGCGTTATAAGGTTAGGTGAAGCTTTCTTT.

The chain carries TRBV7-9 and TRBJ1-6; D is perhaps TRBD1 (6 bases). CDR1 and CDR2 (germline): SEHNR, FQNEAQ (reference sequence). V was shortened by 5 bases and J by 7 bases, with 18 bases between the two germline ends. The CDR3 spans 16 residues. CDR3 amino acids: CASSIIGGSENSPLHF. CDR3 nucleotides: TGTGCCAGCAGCATTATAGGGGGTTCGGAAAATTCACCCCTCCACTTT.

The chain couples TRBV5-1 to TRBJ1-3, with D possibly being TRBD1 (5 bases). V shed 2 bases and J shed 2 bases, with 8 bases lying between them. CDR1 and CDR2 from the germline V gene are SGHRS and YFSETQ. The CDR3 is 14 amino acids. The CDR3 nucleotides are TGCGCCAGCAGCTTAAAAGGGGCTGGAAACACCATATATTTT. Its protein is CASSLKGAGNTIYF.

The V call is TRBV19, the J call TRBJ1-2; TRBD1 matches 7 bases. Trimming cost V 5 bases and J 8 bases; bases outside gene matches: 11. Germline-derived CDR1 and CDR2 are LNHDA and SQIVND (reference sequence). There are 14 residues in the CDR3. CDR3 amino acids: CASSRRQGVEGYTF. CDR3 in DNA: TGTGCCAGTAGTCGTCGACAGGGTGTAGAAGGCTACACCTTC.

V and J are TRBV27 and TRBJ2-7; 13 positions agree with TRBD2. Germline V gives CDR1 MNHEY, CDR2 SMNVEV (reference sequence). The CDR3 runs 17 residues. The V gene end was trimmed by 3 bases and the J gene end by 2 bases; junction bases not matched to a gene: 7. CDR3 protein: CASSFTSGRAGAYEQYF. The CDR3 DNA reads TGTGCCAGCAGTTTCACTAGCGGGAGGGCCGGCGCCTACGAGCAGTACTTC.